This TCR beta chain originates from a study of T cell responses to AZD1222 COVID-19 vaccine. Points from the study as a whole: The number of AZD1222 recipients seropositive at baseline was only five or six. Reports say nearly half of spike-specific TCRs go after unmutated variant regions. CD4 TCRs associated with vaccination spanned spike, dominating at 160-218 and 743-854. A mostly white British donor set with more females was recruited, and clonal diversity was possibly underestimated.

Regarding this clone: Its antigen is currently unknown.

Germline CDR1 is SGHDT and CDR2 is YYEEEE. The junction had 12 bases not matched to a gene; V was cut back by 3 bases and J by 6 bases. The CDR3 is 17 amino acids. Generated by immunoSEQ multiplex PCR, the TCRdb table keeps only in-frame clones and is missing some. In the table there are 120,000 to 150,000 clones, approximately 87% of which are singletons. The sequencing here drew on peripheral blood, taken 28 days after the second AZD1222 dose. The genes are TRBV5-6 and TRBJ1-5, with TRBD1 matching 10 bases. This clonotype was sampled from an adult who received the AZD1222 COVID-19 vaccine. Here the CDR3 reads CASSWRGTTGGFQPQHF. The DNA of the CDR3 is TGTGCCAGCAGCTGGCGGGGCACGACAGGGGGCTTTCAGCCCCAGCATTTT.